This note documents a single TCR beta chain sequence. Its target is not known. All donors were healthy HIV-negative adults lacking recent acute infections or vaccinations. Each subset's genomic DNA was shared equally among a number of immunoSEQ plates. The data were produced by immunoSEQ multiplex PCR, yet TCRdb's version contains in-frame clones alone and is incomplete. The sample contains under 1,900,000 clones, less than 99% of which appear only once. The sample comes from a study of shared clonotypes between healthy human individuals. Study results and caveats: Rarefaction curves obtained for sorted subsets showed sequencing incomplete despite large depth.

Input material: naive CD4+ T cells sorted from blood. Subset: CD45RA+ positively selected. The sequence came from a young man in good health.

The CDR3 sequence: CASSPGGGEKLFF. CDR3 DNA sequence: TGCGCCAGCAGCCCTGGGGGAGGTGAAAAACTGTTTTTT. The V gene is TRBV5-1, the J gene TRBJ1-4, with D perhaps matching TRBD1 (5 bases). This CDR3 is 13 amino acids long. V was cut by 4 bases and J by 7 bases, with 11 bases left in between. Looked up from germline, CDR1 is SGHRS and CDR2 is YFSETQ.